These T cell receptor beta chains were read from a single sample in a study of technical replicates of blood from a handful of donors. Using immunoSEQ multiplex PCR, the repertoire was profiled, and TCRdb retains in-frame clones only, with some absent. This table has about 8,700 clones, 91% appearing once. The sequenced sample consisted of PBMCs. The receptors here all came from a human donor in good health. CDR3s include the opening cysteine and the closing phenylalanine or tryptophan. A D gene is named only where the DNA matches it firmly. Clone size is not always given. Where it is, it says once, few, many or a class for expanded clones.

J	D	V	size	DNA	CDR3
TRBJ1-5	NA	TRBV10-3	NA	TGTGCCATCAGTGAGCAACAAGGGGGTGATCAGCCCCAGCATTTT	CAISEQQGGDQPQHF
TRBJ2-2	NA	TRBV6-5	NA	TGTGCCAGCAGCCAGGCGGGTGCGAACACCGGGGAGCTGTTTTTT	CASSQAGANTGELFF
TRBJ2-2	NA	TRBV5-1	NA	TGCGCCAGCAGCTTGGATTTTAGAAGTTTTACGAACACCGGGGAGCTGTTTTTT	CASSLDFRSFTNTGELFF
TRBJ1-2	NA	TRBV10-2	NA	TGCGCCAGCAGTGAGTCGAGGGACACTAACTATGGCTACACCTTC	CASSESRDTNYGYTF
TRBJ2-3	TRBD2	TRBV28	NA	TGTGCCAGCAGTTTGGGGGAGGGGAGGACTAGCACAGATACGCAGTATTTT	CASSLGEGRTSTDTQYF
TRBJ2-1	TRBD2	TRBV5-1	NA	TGCGCCAGCAGCTATGATCTAGCGGGAGGCATATACAATGAGCAGTTCTTC	CASSYDLAGGIYNEQFF
TRBJ2-3	TRBD2	TRBV5-1	NA	TGCGCCAGCAGCTTGGTAACTGGGGGGGATAGCACAGATACGCAGTATTTT	CASSLVTGGDSTDTQYF
TRBJ2-5	NA	TRBV6-1	large	TGTGCCAGCAGTGAAGAAAGTGGGTTCGCAGGACTACAAGAGACCCAGTACTTC	CASSEESGFAGLQETQYF
TRBJ1-2	NA	TRBV4-2	NA	TGTGCCAGCAGCCAAGACGCCGACAGTCTTAACTATGGCTACACCTTC	CASSQDADSLNYGYTF
TRBJ2-2	TRBD1	TRBV25-1	medium-sized	TGTGCCAGCAGTGAGGACAGGGACACCGGGGAGCTGTTTTTT	CASSEDRDTGELFF
TRBJ2-2	NA	TRBV6-5	NA	TGTGCCAGCAGTTACGGAGTCGTCACCGGGGAGCTGTTTTTT	CASSYGVVTGELFF
TRBJ2-7	TRBD1	TRBV7-2	NA	TGTGCCAGCAGCTTAGCGTGGGGACAGGGCTACGAGCAGTACTTC	CASSLAWGQGYEQYF
TRBJ2-2	TRBD2	TRBV4-2	once	TGTGCCAGCAGCCCGGGACTAGCGGGAGGGCGGAACACCGGGGAGCTGTTTTTT	CASSPGLAGGRNTGELFF
TRBJ2-7	NA	TRBV7-8	NA	TGTGCCAGCAGCTTAGGGACAGTCGGGTACGAGCAGTACTTC	CASSLGTVGYEQYF
TRBJ1-1	NA	TRBV19	NA	TGTGCCAGTAGTATTCTACTTGACATGAACACTGAAGCTTTCTTT	CASSILLDMNTEAFF
TRBJ2-1	NA	TRBV4-1	NA	TGCGCCAGCAGCCAAGTTCCGGATGAGCAGTTCTTC	CASSQVPDEQFF
TRBJ1-1	TRBD1	TRBV29-1	NA	TGCAGCGCAGAGGGACAGCCCGGCACTGAAGCTTTCTTT	CSAEGQPGTEAFF
TRBJ2-7	TRBD1	TRBV19	once	TGTGCCAGTAGTATAGTAGACAGGGGTTCCTACGAGCAGTACTTC	CASSIVDRGSYEQYF
TRBJ2-7	NA	TRBV27	NA	TGTGCCAGCAGTTTTAGCGTTGGATACGAGCAGTACTTC	CASSFSVGYEQYF
TRBJ2-2	TRBD1	TRBV18	NA	TGTGCCAGCTCACCGCGCACGACGGACAGGGTGAACACCGGGGAGCTGTTTTTT	CASSPRTTDRVNTGELFF
TRBJ1-5	NA	TRBV6-1	NA	TGTGCCAGCAGTGAGGCCCGAGGGCTGCCCCAGCATTTT	CASSEARGLPQHF
TRBJ2-4	TRBD2	TRBV6-5	NA	TGTGCCAGCAGTTCACCGGGACTAGACATGTACTTC	CASSSPGLDMYF
TRBJ1-5	TRBD1	TRBV6-5	NA	TGTGCCAGCAGAGCAGCTTCAGGGGGCGGACAGCCCCAGCATTTT	CASRAASGGGQPQHF
TRBJ2-4	NA	TRBV2	NA	TGTGCCAGCAGCGAAACAGGAGACAAAAACATTCAGTACTTC	CASSETGDKNIQYF
TRBJ2-2	TRBD1	TRBV2	NA	TGTGCCAGCAGAGAAGGGACAGGGAGCACCGGGGAGCTGTTTTTT	CASREGTGSTGELFF
TRBJ2-1	TRBD2	TRBV10-3	NA	TGTGCCATCAGTGATACTTTTAGCGGGAGGGGATGGGAGCAGTTCTTC	CAISDTFSGRGWEQFF
TRBJ2-7	NA	TRBV20-1	NA	TGCAGTGCTAGATCGATGAGTGAGCAGTACTTC	CSARSMSEQYF
TRBJ2-3	NA	TRBV6-5	NA	TGTGCCAGCACCCCTTATCAGGCCTCCACAGATACGCAGTATTTT	CASTPYQASTDTQYF
TRBJ2-3	TRBD2	TRBV6-1	once	TGTGCCAGCAGTGAACTAGCGGGAGGGCAAGATACGCAGTATTTT	CASSELAGGQDTQYF
TRBJ1-3	TRBD1	TRBV18	NA	TGTGCCAGCTCACCGACGACAGGGCGGTCTGGAAACACCATATATTTT	CASSPTTGRSGNTIYF
TRBJ2-3	TRBD2	TRBV11-2	NA	TGTGCCAGCAGCGGACTAGCGGGAGCAGATACGCAGTATTTT	CASSGLAGADTQYF
TRBJ1-1	NA	TRBV18	NA	TGTGCCAGCTCACCAGGACTCATGAACACTGAAGCTTTCTTT	CASSPGLMNTEAFF
TRBJ2-5	TRBD2	TRBV28	NA	TGTGCCAGCAGGAGATGGACTAGCGGGCGCCAAGAGACCCAGTACTTC	CASRRWTSGRQETQYF
TRBJ1-3	NA	TRBV19	NA	TGTGCCAGTAGTACACTGCGTGGAAACACCATATATTTT	CASSTLRGNTIYF
TRBJ1-1	TRBD1	TRBV28	NA	TGTGCCAGCAGTTTAACCGCAGGGGGCTCCACTGAAGCTTTCTTT	CASSLTAGGSTEAFF
TRBJ2-7	NA	TRBV6-5	NA	TGTGCCAGCAGTTATTTGGCAGAACAGTACTTC	CASSYLAEQYF
TRBJ2-1	NA	TRBV7-6	once	TGTGCCAGCAGCTTAGTTTCCGGGACACTCTACAATGAGCAGTTCTTC	CASSLVSGTLYNEQFF
TRBJ2-3	TRBD2	TRBV4-1	NA	TGCGCCAGCTCCTCTGCCGGGACTAGCGGGTACCCCACAGATACGCAGTATTTT	CASSSAGTSGYPTDTQYF
TRBJ2-7	TRBD2	TRBV25-1	NA	TGTGCCAGCAGTGAATATCCGGGAGGGCCAAACGAGCAGTACTTC	CASSEYPGGPNEQYF
TRBJ2-1	TRBD2	TRBV7-9	NA	TGTGCCAGCAGCTTTCTGGCGGGAGGTCACAATGAGCAGTTCTTC	CASSFLAGGHNEQFF
TRBJ2-1	TRBD1	TRBV11-3	NA	TGTGCCAGCAGTTCCTCGAGACAGGGGGCGCGGAATGAGCAGTTCTTC	CASSSSRQGARNEQFF
TRBJ1-2	NA	TRBV10-3	NA	TGTGCCATCACCGGACAGAATAACTATGGCTACACCTTC	CAITGQNNYGYTF
TRBJ1-5	NA	TRBV30	NA	TGTGCCTGGAGTGTACAAGGGGGAAATCAGCCCCAGCATTTT	CAWSVQGGNQPQHF
TRBJ2-7	TRBD1	TRBV5-1	NA	TGCGCCAGCAGCCGACACACAGGGGAAGACTACGAGCAGTACTTC	CASSRHTGEDYEQYF
TRBJ2-6	NA	TRBV2	NA	TGTGCCAGCAGTAAATTATCGGGGACAAGCGCCGACTCTGGGGCCAACGTCCTGACTTTC	CASSKLSGTSADSGANVLTF
TRBJ2-4	TRBD1	TRBV18	NA	TGTGCCAGCTCACCACGGGACAGGGACATTCAGTACTTC	CASSPRDRDIQYF
TRBJ2-5	NA	TRBV7-3	NA	TGTGCCAGCAGCCCAAGGGGTACGGGAGAAGAGACCCAGTACTTC	CASSPRGTGEETQYF
TRBJ2-7	TRBD1	TRBV6-1	NA	TGTGCCAGCACCAGGGACAGCCTCTACGAGCAGTACTTC	CASTRDSLYEQYF
TRBJ2-1	TRBD2	TRBV29-1	NA	TGCAGCGTATACACTAGCGGGGGATACAATGAGCAGTTCTTC	CSVYTSGGYNEQFF
TRBJ2-2	TRBD1	TRBV6-6	NA	TGTGCCAGCAGTACGGGACAGGAGGAACCCGGGGAGCTGTTTTTT	CASSTGQEEPGELFF
TRBJ1-1	NA	TRBV19	NA	TGTGCCAGTAGTACGGGGGGGGTCACTGAAGCTTTCTTT	CASSTGGVTEAFF
TRBJ1-5	NA	TRBV5-1	NA	TGCGCCAGCAGCGAACAGGGTGGCCTGCCTCAGCCCCAGCATTTT	CASSEQGGLPQPQHF
TRBJ1-5	NA	TRBV6-5	NA	TGTGCCAGCAGCCGGGAGGGCAATCAGCCCCAGCATTTT	CASSREGNQPQHF
TRBJ2-7	NA	TRBV6-5	few	TGTGCCAGCAGTAGGGGCTACGAGCAGTACTTC	CASSRGYEQYF
TRBJ2-5	NA	TRBV27	NA	TGTGCCAGCAGTTTAGTCAGGGGGGATCGCGGGACCCAGTACTTC	CASSLVRGDRGTQYF